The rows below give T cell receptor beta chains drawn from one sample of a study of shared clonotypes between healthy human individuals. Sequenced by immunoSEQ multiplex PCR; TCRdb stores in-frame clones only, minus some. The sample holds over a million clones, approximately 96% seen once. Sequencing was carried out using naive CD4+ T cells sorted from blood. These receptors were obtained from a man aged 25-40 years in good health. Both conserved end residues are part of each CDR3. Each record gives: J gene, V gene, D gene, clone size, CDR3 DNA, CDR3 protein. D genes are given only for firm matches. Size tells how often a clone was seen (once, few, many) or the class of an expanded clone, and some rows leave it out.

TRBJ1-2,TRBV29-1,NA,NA,TGCAGCGTTGCTTCCGGACGGGGGAACTATGGCTACACCTTC,CSVASGRGNYGYTF
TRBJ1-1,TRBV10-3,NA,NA,TGTGCCATCAGTGATCGTGGTATCCGGACAAACACTGAAGCTTTCTTT,CAISDRGIRTNTEAFF
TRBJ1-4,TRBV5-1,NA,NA,TGCGCCAGCAGCCCGACAGGCCTTAATGAAAAACTGTTTTTT,CASSPTGLNEKLFF
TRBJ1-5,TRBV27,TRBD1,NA,TGTGCCAGCAGTTTTATCGACAGGGTAAATCAGCCCCAGCATTTT,CASSFIDRVNQPQHF
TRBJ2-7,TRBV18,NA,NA,TGTGCCAGCTCACCTGAGCGGGGGACAGGTGGGGAGCAGTACTTC,CASSPERGTGGEQYF
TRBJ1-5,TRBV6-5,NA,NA,TGTGCCAGCAGTTACCCGCCACGGAATCAGCCCCAGCATTTT,CASSYPPRNQPQHF
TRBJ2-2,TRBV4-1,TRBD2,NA,TGCGCCAGCAGCCAACGCCTAGCGGGAGTCTTCGGGGAGCTGTTTTTT,CASSQRLAGVFGELFF
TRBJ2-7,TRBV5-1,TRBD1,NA,TGCGCCAGCAGCGGGGTAACAGGGGGCAGAGGTTACGAGCAGTACTTC,CASSGVTGGRGYEQYF
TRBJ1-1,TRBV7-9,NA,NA,TGTGCCAGCAGCTTAGTCGCCGCCTCGTTATTCATGAACACTGAAGCTTTCTTT,CASSLVAASLFMNTEAFF
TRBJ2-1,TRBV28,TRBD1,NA,TGTGCCAGCAGTTTATTAGCAGGGGGACAGAGGGGGACCTGGAGCTCCTACAATGAGCAGTTCTTC,CASSLLAGGQRGTWSSYNEQFF
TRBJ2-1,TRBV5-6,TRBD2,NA,TGTGCCAGCAGACCTAGCGGGGCGTACTCCTACAATGAGCAGTTCTTC,CASRPSGAYSYNEQFF
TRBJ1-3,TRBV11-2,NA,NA,TGTGCCAGCAGCTTAGGACCGAACGGACGGAACACCATATATTTT,CASSLGPNGRNTIYF
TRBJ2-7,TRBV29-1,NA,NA,TGCAGCGTTGGCCCCCCTCTAGGGGAGCAGTACTTC,CSVGPPLGEQYF
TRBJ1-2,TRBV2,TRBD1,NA,TGTGCCAGCAGTGAACGGCAGGGGGCGCGAGGCTACACCTTC,CASSERQGARGYTF
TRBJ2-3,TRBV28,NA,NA,TGTGCCAGCAGCAGGGGTTACCGCACAGATACGCAGTATTTT,CASSRGYRTDTQYF
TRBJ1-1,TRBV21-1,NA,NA,TGTGCCAGCAGCAAAGAGGATGCCTACACTGAAGCTTTCTTT,CASSKEDAYTEAFF
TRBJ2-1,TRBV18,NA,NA,TGTGCCAGCTCACGCGCAGGGACGTATTCCTACAATGAGCAGTTCTTC,CASSRAGTYSYNEQFF
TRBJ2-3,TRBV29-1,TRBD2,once,TGCAGCGTTGATATAGGAGGCGGGAGGGCCGGGAATACGCAGTATTTT,CSVDIGGGRAGNTQYF
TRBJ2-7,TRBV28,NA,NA,TGTGCCAGCAGCCCTATTGACGCCTACGAGCAGTACTTC,CASSPIDAYEQYF
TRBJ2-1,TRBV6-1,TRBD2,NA,TGTGCCAGCAGGCCACTAGCGGGGGGGCTCAATGAGCAGTTCTTC,CASRPLAGGLNEQFF
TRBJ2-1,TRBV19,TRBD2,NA,TGTGCCAGTAGTATAGATAGGCTAGCGGGAGGCCCACTTTACAATGAGCAGTTCTTC,CASSIDRLAGGPLYNEQFF
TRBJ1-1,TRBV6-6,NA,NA,TGTGCCAGCAAAACACCGAACACTGAAGCTTTCTTT,CASKTPNTEAFF
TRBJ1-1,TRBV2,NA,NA,TGTGCCAGCAGCCGGTTAGGGAACACTGAAGCTTTCTTT,CASSRLGNTEAFF
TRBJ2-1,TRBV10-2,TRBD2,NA,TGCGCCAGCAGTCCTGGACTAGCGGGAGGGCCGCGGGTTGAGCAGTTCTTC,CASSPGLAGGPRVEQFF
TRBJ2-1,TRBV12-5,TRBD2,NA,TGTGCTAGTGGTTTGGTACGGGAAGCGGGATTGCGGAATGAGCAGTTCTTC,CASGLVREAGLRNEQFF
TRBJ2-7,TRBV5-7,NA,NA,TGTGCCAGCAGCTCGGGAGTGATTTACTACGAGCAGTACTTC,CASSSGVIYYEQYF
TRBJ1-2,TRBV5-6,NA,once,TGTGCCAGCAGCTTCGGGACGGCCGACTATGGCTACACCTTC,CASSFGTADYGYTF
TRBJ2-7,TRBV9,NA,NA,TGTGCCAGCAGCGTAGGTGTAGGGGTAGCCTACGAGCAGTACTTC,CASSVGVGVAYEQYF
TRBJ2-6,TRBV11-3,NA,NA,TGTGCCAGCAGCTTAGGCCCTAGTGTCGGGGGGGCCAACGTCCTGACTTTC,CASSLGPSVGGANVLTF
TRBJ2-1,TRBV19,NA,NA,TGTGCCAGTACCGACCGGGGAGAGGGTTTCAATGAGCAGTTCTTC,CASTDRGEGFNEQFF
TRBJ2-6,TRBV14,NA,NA,TGTGCCAGCAGCCCTATTACGGCGGGCCACTACGTCCTGACTTTC,CASSPITAGHYVLTF
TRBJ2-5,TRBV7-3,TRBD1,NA,TGTGCCAGCAGCTTAAGTCAGGGGGTTGAGACCCAGTACTTC,CASSLSQGVETQYF
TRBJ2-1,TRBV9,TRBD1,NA,TGTGCCAGCGAGAGGGGGCCAAGTTATAATGAGCAGTTCTTC,CASERGPSYNEQFF
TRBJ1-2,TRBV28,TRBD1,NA,TGTGCCAGCACAAACACGGGACAGAATAACTATGGCTACACCTTC,CASTNTGQNNYGYTF
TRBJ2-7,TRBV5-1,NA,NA,TGCGCCAGCAGCTTGATGGGACAAATTTACGAGCAGTACTTC,CASSLMGQIYEQYF
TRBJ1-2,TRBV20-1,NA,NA,TGCAGTGCTGATCGGGATGGCTACACCTTC,CSADRDGYTF
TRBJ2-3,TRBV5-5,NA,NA,TGTGCCAGCAGCTTAGCCGGGACTAGCACAGATACGCAGTATTTT,CASSLAGTSTDTQYF
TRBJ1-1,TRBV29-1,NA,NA,TGCAGCGTTGTTGACGACAGTGAAGCTTTCTTT,CSVVDDSEAFF
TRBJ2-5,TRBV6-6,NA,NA,TGTGCCAGCAGGCAGGGTGGGGCAGAGACCCAGTACTTC,CASRQGGAETQYF
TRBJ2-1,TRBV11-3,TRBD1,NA,TGTGCCAGCAGCTCTGGACAGGGTAATGAGCAGTTCTTC,CASSSGQGNEQFF
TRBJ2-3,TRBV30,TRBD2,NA,TGTGCCTGGAGTGGGGGGGGTTACCTCACAGATACGCAGTATTTT,CAWSGGGYLTDTQYF
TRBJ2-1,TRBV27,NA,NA,TGTGCCAGCAGGGCCTCCTCCTACAATGAGCAGTTCTTC,CASRASSYNEQFF
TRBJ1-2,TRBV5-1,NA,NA,TGCGCCAGCAGGGAAGCGACCATGATATATGGCTACACCTTC,CASREATMIYGYTF
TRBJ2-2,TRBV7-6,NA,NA,TGTGCCAGCAGCTTAAGCCCGCCGAGGCTAGCTTCTGCCGGGGAGCTGTTTTTT,CASSLSPPRLASAGELFF
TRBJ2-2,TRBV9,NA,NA,TGTGCCAGCAGCGTAGAAGCCGAGTATACCGGGGAGCTGTTTTTT,CASSVEAEYTGELFF
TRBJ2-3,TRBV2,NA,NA,TGTGCCAGCAGCGAGGAGACAAGAGGCACAGATACGCAGTATTTT,CASSEETRGTDTQYF
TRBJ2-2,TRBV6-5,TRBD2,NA,TGTGCCAGCCTTGGACTAGCGGCGAACACCGGGGAGCTGTTTTTT,CASLGLAANTGELFF
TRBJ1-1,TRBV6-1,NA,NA,TGTGCCAGCAGTGGGCAGGGCAGCCTAATGGGAGCTTTCTTT,CASSGQGSLMGAFF
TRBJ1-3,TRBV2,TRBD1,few,TGTGCCAGCAAGGGGAACAGGGGACCTGGAAACACCATATATTTT,CASKGNRGPGNTIYF
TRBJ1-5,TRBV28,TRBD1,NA,TGTGCCAGCAGCTACAGGGGAATGGGCAATCAGCCCCAGCATTTT,CASSYRGMGNQPQHF
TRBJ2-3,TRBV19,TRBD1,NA,TGTGCCAGTAGGGACAGGGGGAAGGGAGATACGCAGTATTTT,CASRDRGKGDTQYF
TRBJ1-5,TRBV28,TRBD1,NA,TGTGCCAGCAATTCACCGGGACAGTATAATCAGCCCCAGCATTTT,CASNSPGQYNQPQHF
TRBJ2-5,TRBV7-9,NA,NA,TGTGCCAGCAGGGACTCCTGGGAGACCCAGTACTTC,CASRDSWETQYF
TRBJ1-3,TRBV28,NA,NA,TGTGCCAGCAGGTTAACCGGGCCGTGGTCCTCAGGAAACACCATATATTTT,CASRLTGPWSSGNTIYF
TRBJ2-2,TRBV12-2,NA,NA,TGTGCAAGTCGCTCGGGGACAGTCGGCACCGGGGAGCTGTTTTTT,CASRSGTVGTGELFF